A selection of T cell receptor beta chains follows, all from one sample in a study of blood T cell repertoires in COVID-19. Measured with immunoSEQ multiplex PCR; TCRdb has only the in-frame clones, and not every one. The data show more than 75,000 clones, 65% to 90% seen once. Sequencing was carried out using peripheral blood. These receptors all come from a woman aged 80 or older with active or convalescent COVID-19. The CDR3 runs from the conserved cysteine through the conserved F or W. D genes are given only for firm matches. Where a row states a size, it is once, few, many or the class of an expanded clone; other rows omit it.

clone_size d_call j_call v_call cdr3_nt cdr3_aa
. . TRBJ2-1 TRBV7-2 TGTGCCAGCAGCCTAACAGATTACAATGAGCAGTTCTTC CASSLTDYNEQFF
. . TRBJ2-1 TRBV5-1 TGCGCCAGCAGCGTGGTATCCCGAGAGTACAATGAGCAGTTCTTC CASSVVSREYNEQFF
. TRBD2 TRBJ2-1 TRBV5-1 TGCGCCAGCAGCTTGACGACTAGCGGGAGATCCAGCTCCTACAATGAGCAGTTCTTC CASSLTTSGRSSSYNEQFF
. . TRBJ1-4 TRBV7-9 TGTGCCAGCACCCCGGGGGTGGCTAATGAAAAACTGTTTTTT CASTPGVANEKLFF
. . TRBJ2-1 TRBV5-1 TGCGCCAGCAGCTTGGCCGGCGGTTTCTCCTACAATGAGCAGTTCTTC CASSLAGGFSYNEQFF
. TRBD1 TRBJ1-1 TRBV11-3 TGTGCCAGCAGCCGCGGACAGGGAGACACTGAAGCTTTCTTT CASSRGQGDTEAFF
. . TRBJ2-7 TRBV5-1 TGCGCCAGCAGTTCAGGACAGTCCTACGAGCAGTACTTC CASSSGQSYEQYF
. TRBD2 TRBJ2-3 TRBV5-1 TGCGCCAGCAGCTTGGGCGGGGGGGGGCCAGATACGCAGTATTTT CASSLGGGGPDTQYF
. TRBD2 TRBJ2-1 TRBV4-3 TGCGCCAGCAGCCAACTTACTAGCGGAGCCTACAATGAGCAGTTCTTC CASSQLTSGAYNEQFF
. . TRBJ1-4 TRBV5-4 TGTGCCAGCAGCTTGGGGTCACGGGGAGCGAATGAAAAACTGTTTTTT CASSLGSRGANEKLFF
. . TRBJ1-4 TRBV11-2 TGTGCCAGCAGCTTAGTCGGCGGCGGATCTAATGAAAAACTGTTTTTT CASSLVGGGSNEKLFF
. TRBD2 TRBJ2-5 TRBV7-2 TGTGCCAGCAGCTGGGGACTAGCGGGAGTAGGAGAGACCCAGTACTTC CASSWGLAGVGETQYF
. TRBD2 TRBJ2-1 TRBV4-3 TGCGCCAGCAGCCAATCTTGGGGACTAGCGGGACGGAATGAGCAGTTCTTC CASSQSWGLAGRNEQFF
few . TRBJ1-2 TRBV7-2 TGTGCCAGCAGCTTAGAACAGGGATACGGCTACACCTTC CASSLEQGYGYTF
. TRBD2 TRBJ2-5 TRBV7-7 TGTGCTAGCGGGGTAGCGGGAGGACAAGAGACCCAGTACTTC CASGVAGGQETQYF
. . TRBJ2-7 TRBV2 TGTGCCAGCAATCTCGGTTCCTACGAGCAGTACTTC CASNLGSYEQYF
. TRBD2 TRBJ2-1 TRBV5-1 TGCGCCAGCAGCTTGAAGGCCAGACTAGCGGGAGGGAGTTACAATGAGCAGTTCTTC CASSLKARLAGGSYNEQFF
once TRBD2 TRBJ2-4 TRBV7-2 TGTGCCAGCAGCTTAGACAGAGCGGGAGGGCCGGCCAAAAACATTCAGTACTTC CASSLDRAGGPAKNIQYF
once TRBD2 TRBJ2-1 TRBV4-1 TGCGCCAGCAGCCAATTCTCACGCGTGGCGGGGGGGGACAATGAGCAGTTCTTC CASSQFSRVAGGDNEQFF
once TRBD2 TRBJ2-3 TRBV4-2 TGTGCCAGCAGCCAAGTCGCTAGCGGGGAAAGCACAGATACGCAGTATTTT CASSQVASGESTDTQYF
. TRBD1 TRBJ2-7 TRBV11-3 TGTGCCAGCAGCTTAGGGCGACAGGGGTTCACCTACGAGCAGTACTTC CASSLGRQGFTYEQYF
. TRBD1 TRBJ2-3 TRBV7-8 TGTGCCAGCAGCACCGGGACAGGGGCCCCAGATACGCAGTATTTT CASSTGTGAPDTQYF
. TRBD2 TRBJ2-7 TRBV2 TGTGCCAGCAGTGGGAGCGGGAGGGGTGAGCAGTACTTC CASSGSGRGEQYF
. TRBD2 TRBJ2-7 TRBV5-4 TGTGCCAGCAGCTGGGGGACTAGCGGGGAATATACGCCTTACGAGCAGTACTTC CASSWGTSGEYTPYEQYF
. . TRBJ2-2 TRBV5-4 TGTGCCAGCAGCTTGATACCTAGCGCCGGGGAGCTGTTTTTT CASSLIPSAGELFF
. . TRBJ2-5 TRBV19 TGTGCCAGTAGTATCCGGACTACAGAGACCCAGTACTTC CASSIRTTETQYF
once TRBD2 TRBJ2-1 TRBV7-9 TGTGCCAGCAGCCGACTAGCGGGAGGTTACAATGAGCAGTTCTTC CASSRLAGGYNEQFF
. TRBD1 TRBJ2-7 TRBV27 TGTGCCAGCAGTTTGATGGGACAGGGTAGCTACGAGCAGTACTTC CASSLMGQGSYEQYF
. . TRBJ1-1 TRBV7-3 TGTGCCAGCAGCTTAACGCCAGACACTGAAGCTTTCTTT CASSLTPDTEAFF
. . TRBJ2-5 TRBV10-3 TGTGCCATCAGCCACGGAGGGCCCGAGGAGACCCAGTACTTC CAISHGGPEETQYF
. . TRBJ2-3 TRBV5-3 TGTGCCGCCGATCCTAGGAGCCTAACGAACCACACAGATACGCAGTATTTT CAADPRSLTNHTDTQYF
. TRBD1 TRBJ1-2 TRBV3-1/TRBV3-2 TGTGCCAGCAGCCCAACGATTGTACAGGGGGATTTCGGCTACACCTTC CASSPTIVQGDFGYTF
. . TRBJ2-7 TRBV2 TGTGCCAGCAGGGGGGGAGAGGTTTCCTACGAGCAGTACTTC CASRGGEVSYEQYF
. TRBD1 TRBJ2-5 TRBV10-3 TGTGCCATCAGTTCGACAGGGTTTGACGGGCCAGAGACCCAGTACTTC CAISSTGFDGPETQYF
. TRBD2 TRBJ2-3 TRBV7-9 TGTGCCAGCAGCTTATGGCGGGGGGGCAACACAGATACGCAGTATTTT CASSLWRGGNTDTQYF
. . TRBJ1-1 TRBV9 TGTGCCAGCAGCAAGACTTATAAAAACACTGAAGCTTTCTTT CASSKTYKNTEAFF
few TRBD2 TRBJ2-3 TRBV7-2 TGTGCCAGCAGCTTTGGGGGCGGGAGGGATACGCAGTATTTT CASSFGGGRDTQYF
few . TRBJ2-5 TRBV19 TGTGCCAGTAGTCCCCCCGGGACCCAGGGGCCCCAGTACTTC CASSPPGTQGPQYF
few TRBD1 TRBJ2-3 TRBV12-5 TGTGCTAGTGGTTTGGTAAGGGGACAGGGGAGCACAGATACGCAGTATTTT CASGLVRGQGSTDTQYF
. . TRBJ2-3 TRBV11-1 TGTGCCAGCAGCTCGAGGGCGAGCGGGCCAGATACGCAGTATTTT CASSSRASGPDTQYF
. TRBD1 TRBJ1-1 TRBV7-2 TGTGCCAGCAGCTGGACAGGGGGCAGATTGAACACTGAAGCTTTCTTT CASSWTGGRLNTEAFF
. TRBD1 TRBJ2-7 TRBV2 TGTGCCAGCAGTGAAGCCCAGGCCAGGGGGCTCTACGAGCAGTACTTC CASSEAQARGLYEQYF
. TRBD1 TRBJ2-7 TRBV4-2 TGTGCCAGCAGCCAAGGGACAGGGGGCGCCCTGGGGGAGCAGTACTTC CASSQGTGGALGEQYF
. . TRBJ2-5 TRBV19 TGTGCCAGTAGTATAGGCGGGGTAGGAGGGCAAGAGACCCAGTACTTC CASSIGGVGGQETQYF
. TRBD2 TRBJ2-3 TRBV7-2 TGTGCCAGCAGTTTAGGGTTGGCAACTAGCGGGGGGTGGGATACGCAGTATTTT CASSLGLATSGGWDTQYF
. TRBD1 TRBJ1-2 TRBV5-1 TGCGCCAGCAGCAAGGACAGGAACTATGGCTACACCTTC CASSKDRNYGYTF
. . TRBJ1-1 TRBV28 TGTGCCAGCAGTCTTAACCCGGGAGCTGAAGCTTTCTTT CASSLNPGAEAFF
. . TRBJ2-7 TRBV2 TGTGCCAGCAGTGTTGGGGGCGGAGGTGTCTACGAGCAGTACTTC CASSVGGGGVYEQYF
. TRBD2 TRBJ2-5 TRBV2 TGTGCCAGCAGTGAACTCGCGGGAGCAGAGACCCAGTACTTC CASSELAGAETQYF
few TRBD2 TRBJ2-3 TRBV6-5 TGTGCCAGCAGGCCCGGGGGGGCCACAGATACGCAGTATTTT CASRPGGATDTQYF
. TRBD1 TRBJ1-1 TRBV5-1 TGCGCCAGCAGCTCGCTGGGACAGACGGAGGGTGAAGCTTTCTTT CASSSLGQTEGEAFF
. TRBD1 TRBJ2-7 TRBV7-6 TGTGCCAGCGGCACCCGGGACAGGAGCCACGAGCAGTACTTC CASGTRDRSHEQYF
. . TRBJ2-3 TRBV23-1 TGCGCCAGCAACTTCTGGCGGGTGGATACGCAGTATTTT CASNFWRVDTQYF
. . TRBJ1-5 TRBV9 TGTGCCAGCAGCGTAGATGACAGTAATCAGCCCCAGCATTTT CASSVDDSNQPQHF
. . TRBJ2-1 TRBV29-1 TGCAGCGTTGAACCACACTACAATGAGCAGTTCTTC CSVEPHYNEQFF
. TRBD2 TRBJ2-5 TRBV19 TGTGCCAGTAGTATAGGGCTAGCGGGTAGCGGGCAAGAGACCCAGTACTTC CASSIGLAGSGQETQYF
. TRBD1 TRBJ2-2 TRBV12-5 TGTGCTAGTGGTTTGACCCGACAGGGCTACACCGGGGAGCTGTTTTTT CASGLTRQGYTGELFF
. . TRBJ2-3 TRBV3-1/TRBV3-2 TGTGCCAGCAGCCAAGCTAGCACAGATACGCAGTATTTT CASSQASTDTQYF
once . TRBJ1-2 TRBV6-2/TRBV6-3 TGTGCCAGCAGTCCCCAGGGGACCTATGGCTACACCTTC CASSPQGTYGYTF